The 20 T cell receptor beta chains listed next were all sequenced from one sample in a study of blood T cell repertoires in COVID-19. Sequencing used immunoSEQ multiplex PCR; TCRdb keeps in-frame clones, though not all of them. Of roughly 190,000 clones in the sample, approximately 85% were seen once. Sequenced: peripheral blood. The receptors shown here come from a woman aged 60 to 75 with acute or convalescent COVID-19.

The chain recombines TRBV27 with TRBJ1-2, with D possibly being TRBD1 (5 bases). The germline gives CDR1 MNHEY, CDR2 SMNVEV (reference sequence). The CDR3 runs to 12 residues. V dropped 4 bases and J dropped 10 bases, with 13 bases sitting between them. The CDR3 region has the DNA TGTGCCAGCAGTTCCACGGGGGGGATCTACACCTTC. Its translation: CASSSTGGIYTF.

V usage is TRBV28 and J usage is TRBJ1-4; no clear D. The germline V and J ends were trimmed by 11 bases and 7 bases, with 14 bases remaining between them. The CDR3 runs 12 residues. The germline gives CDR1 MDHEN, CDR2 SYDVKM. The CDR3, as DNA: TGTGCCGCCTCGGACTCCACTGAAAAACTGTTTTTT. It is translated as CAASDSTEKLFF.

The rearrangement joins TRBV11-3 to TRBJ2-3; 7 bases are a match to TRBD2. Germline trimming cut 3 bases from V and 0 bases from J; bases unmatched to any gene: 6. Germline V lookup: CDR1 SGHNT, CDR2 YENEEA. CDR3 length equals 16 residues. In DNA form, the CDR3 reads TGTGCCAGCAGCTTGACGCTAGCGGCTAGCACAGATACGCAGTATTTT. This translates into CASSLTLAASTDTQYF. The full variable domain, rest sourced from reference TRBV11-3 and TRBJ2-3, is EAGVVQSPRYKIIEKKQPVAFWCNPISGHNTLYWYLQNLGQGPELLIRYENEEAVDDSQLPKDRFSAERLKGVDSTLKIQPAELGDSAVYLCASSLTLAASTDTQYFGPGTRLTVL.

This clone turned up a few times. V and J are TRBV6-5 and TRBJ1-2, with 8 positions matching TRBD1. The CDR3 is made up of 14 amino acids. The V segment lost 7 bases and the J segment 0 bases; nucleotides outside the gene matches: 4. Per germline, CDR1 MNHEY and CDR2 SVGAGI. CDR3 residues: CASTRTGPNYGYTF. The CDR3, as DNA: TGTGCCAGCACCAGGACAGGGCCTAACTATGGCTACACCTTC.

The genes are TRBV30 and TRBJ1-1, with TRBD1 matching over 10 bases. CDR1 and CDR2 from the germline V gene are GTSNPN and SVGIG (reference sequence). This CDR3 contains 14 residues. Losses at the gene ends were 3 bases for V and 4 bases for J; bases not matched to a gene: 5. The CDR3 region is CAWRGDRGSTEAFF. CDR3 sequence (DNA): TGTGCCTGGAGGGGGGACAGGGGATCCACTGAAGCTTTCTTT.

This clone was found a few times. The chain links TRBV5-4 to TRBJ2-7, with TRBD1 matching 9 bases. The CDR3 contains 13 residues. V gave up 3 bases and J gave up 6 bases; unmatched junction bases: 4. Germline CDR1 is SGHNT and CDR2 is YYREEE (reference sequence). The chain's CDR3 is CASSWGQGGEQYF. In DNA form, the CDR3 reads TGTGCCAGCAGCTGGGGACAGGGCGGCGAGCAGTACTTC.

This chain links TRBV2 with TRBJ1-2; D is undetermined. The CDR3 spans 14 residues. V was cut by 8 bases and J by 4 bases, with 17 bases left in between. The germline gives CDR1 SNHLY, CDR2 FYNNEI. The chain's CDR3 is CASAPGLGGYGYTF. The CDR3, as DNA: TGTGCCAGCGCTCCGGGCCTCGGAGGCTATGGCTACACCTTC.

The chain couples TRBV2 to TRBJ2-7; 7 bases fit TRBD2. Germline assignment: CDR1 SNHLY and CDR2 FYNNEI. This CDR3 is 15 amino acids long. Trimming cost V 7 bases and J 0 bases; bases outside gene matches: 9. CDR3 sequence: CASTQTRGSSYEQYF. DNA for the CDR3: TGTGCCAGCACTCAAACGCGCGGGAGCTCCTACGAGCAGTACTTC.

V usage is TRBV30 and J usage is TRBJ1-2; TRBD1 aligns across 8 bases. CDR1 is GTSNPN, CDR2 SVGIG, per germline (reference sequence). This CDR3 is built from 16 residues. J was trimmed by 4 bases and V by 3 bases; bases with no gene match: 13. CDR3 in DNA: TGTGCCTGGAGCAAACCCGGGACAGGTCTAGTCTATGGCTACACCTTC. It yields the protein CAWSKPGTGLVYGYTF.

The V gene is TRBV18, the J gene TRBJ1-2; 9 bases match TRBD1. The V gene end was trimmed by 5 bases and the J gene end by 6 bases; junction bases not matched to a gene: 7. CDR3 size: 14 residues. Germline lookup yields CDR1 KGHSH and CDR2 LQKENI. The CDR3 reads CASSAFDRGNGYTF. The CDR3 region has the DNA TGTGCCAGCTCAGCGTTCGACAGGGGGAATGGCTACACCTTC.

The rearrangement uses TRBV10-3 and TRBJ2-1, with 9 bases that match TRBD1. This CDR3 comprises 13 residues. Trimming took 8 bases from V and 7 from J; bases not matched to a gene: 6. The germline CDR1 and CDR2 sequences are ENHRY and SYGVKD. The CDR3 DNA follows: TGTGCCATCCGTAACAGGGGGCTTAATGAGCAGTTCTTC. Amino acid sequence: CAIRNRGLNEQFF.

The chain uses TRBV19 and TRBJ2-2, with 9 bases that match TRBD1. V lost 7 bases to trimming and J lost 7 bases; unmatched junction nucleotides: 10. The CDR3 extends over 15 amino acids. CDR1 LNHDA and CDR2 SQIVND come from the germline V gene (reference sequence). CDR3 nucleotide sequence: TGTGCCAGTACCGACGTTACAGGGGGCCACGGGGAGCTGTTTTTT. This translates into CASTDVTGGHGELFF.

The chain has TRBV12-5 and TRBJ2-1; a possible D gene is TRBD1 (6 bases). CDR1 and CDR2 (germline): LGHNT, FRNRAP. V was pared by 5 bases and J by 0 bases, with 11 bases between. The CDR3 length is 15 residues. The DNA for the CDR3 is TGTGCTAGTGGTCGAGACAGGAGCTCCTACAATGAGCAGTTCTTC. Translation: CASGRDRSSYNEQFF. Together with reference TRBV12-5 and TRBJ2-1, the CDR3 gives the full variable domain: DARVTQTPRHKVTEMGQEVTMRCQPILGHNTVFWYRQTMMQGLELLAYFRNRAPLDDSGMPKDRFSAEMPDATLATLKIQPSEPRDSAVYFCASGRDRSSYNEQFFGPGTRLTVL.

Comments on this clone: Other nucleotide sequences in the sample specify the same CDR3. V is TRBV7-3 and J is TRBJ1-1; D uncertain. Trimming removed 5 bases from V and 2 bases from J, with 9 bases in between. Germline V gene lookup returns CDR1 SGHTA and CDR2 FQGTGA. This CDR3 spans 13 amino acids. The CDR3 region has the DNA TGTGCCAGCAGCCGAACAGTTAACACTGAAGCTTTCTTT. The encoded protein is CASSRTVNTEAFF. The variable domain in full, with the rest retrieved from reference TRBV7-3 and TRBJ1-1, is GAGVSQTPSNKVTEKGKYVELRCDPISGHTALYWYRQSLGQGPEFLIYFQGTGAADDSGLPNDRFFAVRPEGSVSTLKIQRTERGDSAVYLCASSRTVNTEAFFGQGTRLTVV.

The V call is TRBV5-1, the J call TRBJ2-1, with 13 bases lining up with TRBD2. This CDR3 comprises 15 residues. Per germline, CDR1 SGHRS and CDR2 YFSETQ. V shed 4 bases, J shed 9 bases, and the junction held 7 bases outside the gene matches. Here the CDR3 DNA reads TGCGCCAGCAGCGGGGGGACTAGCGGGGATACTGAGCAGTTCTTC. Its translation is CASSGGTSGDTEQFF.

This sequence joins TRBV5-4 and TRBJ2-1; 9 bases are shared with TRBD1. Per the germline V gene, CDR1 is SGHNT and CDR2 is YYREEE (reference sequence). V lost 4 bases and J lost 10; bases outside the gene matches: 15. The CDR3 is 16 residues long. The CDR3 DNA reads TGTGCCAGCAGCCCTGGAACGGACAGGGGTTCAGGGGAGCAGTTCTTC. Translated: CASSPGTDRGSGEQFF.

This clone showed up just once. The chain carries TRBV4-2 and TRBJ1-2, with unresolved D. Germline-derived CDR1 and CDR2 are LGHNA and YNFKEQ. This CDR3 is 13 amino acids long. Trimming stripped 2 bases from V and 0 bases from J, with 4 bases between. CDR3 sequence: CASSQTANYGYTF. The CDR3, as DNA: TGTGCCAGCAGCCAAACGGCTAACTATGGCTACACCTTC.

The genes are TRBV24-1 and TRBJ2-2, with D possibly being TRBD2 (6 bases). The CDR3 totals 17 residues. The germline gives CDR1 KGHDR, CDR2 SFDVKD. Between the trimmed V and J ends, which lost 2 bases and 5 bases, there was a span of 17 bases. CDR3 amino acids: CATSDYLIGRSTGELFF. The CDR3 DNA reads as TGTGCCACCAGTGATTACCTTATAGGGAGGTCGACCGGGGAGCTGTTTTTT.

The chain is built from TRBV6-5 and TRBJ1-1; TRBD1 matches at 7 bases. J was trimmed by 2 bases and V by 6 bases; bases with no gene match: 3. Germline V gives CDR1 MNHEY, CDR2 SVGAGI. CDR3 length equals 13 residues. CDR3 bases: TGTGCCAGCAGACAGGGGCCTAACACTGAAGCTTTCTTT. Encoded protein: CASRQGPNTEAFF.

As concerns this clone: An end of the junction does not agree with germline; a read error may underlie this. The chain recombines TRBV7-7 with TRBJ2-7, with TRBD1 matching over 12 bases. The CDR3 is 15 residues long. Germline-derived CDR1 and CDR2 are SSHAT and FNYEAQ (reference sequence). The CDR3 sequence is CASNRDRGLLYEQYF. The CDR3 DNA follows: TGTGCTAGCAATCGGGACAGGGGGCTTTTGTACGAGCAGTACTTC. The variable domain in full, with the rest retrieved from reference TRBV7-7 and TRBJ2-7, is GAGVSQSPRYKVTKRGQDVTLRCDPISSHATLYWYQQALGQGPEFLTYFNYEAQPDKSGLPSDRFSAERPEGSISTLTIQRTEQRDSAMYRCASNRDRGLLYEQYFGPGTRLTVT.